The 20 T cell receptor beta chains in this list originate from one sample, sequenced in a study of T cells in Graves' hyperthyroidism and ophthalmopathy. From RNA transcripts, TCR beta CDR3 regions were amplified. The primer set for the first-round RT-PCR of the TCR CDR3 was HTBI. From the multiplex PCR reads, TCRdb called clonotypes with MiXCR, one entry per CDR3 protein. The sample has nearly 750,000 distinct CDR3 sequences, about 35% seen once; the top ten hold around a third. Sequencing used blood. Receptor source: a woman aged 40 to 49 with Graves' hyperthyroidism.

At least ten counts were recorded for this clonotype. This chain connects TRBV15 to TRBJ1-2; D unresolved. CDR3 length: 12 residues. Germline V lookup: CDR1 LNHNV, CDR2 YYDKDF (reference sequence). V was clipped by 3 bases and J by 2 bases, with 4 bases between them. The CDR3 protein is CATSRENYGYTF. The CDR3 nucleotides read TGTGCCACCAGCAGGGAAAACTATGGCTACACCTTC.

This clonotype was observed once. The gene calls are TRBV19 and TRBJ1-1; 7 bases are a match to TRBD1. The CDR3 has 13 residues. With V trimmed by 7 bases and J by 6 bases, 8 bases remained unmatched. The germline V gene has CDR1 LNHDA and CDR2 SQIVND (reference sequence). CDR3 protein: CASTHGGQSEAFF. The CDR3 DNA sequence: TGTGCCAGTACCCACGGGGGACAGTCTGAAGCTTTCTTT.

To note about this clonotype: Given a much more abundant clone one base away, this may be a read error. The CDR3 is CASMCGSQETQYF. DNA of the CDR3: TGTGCCAGTATGTGCGGGAGCCAAGAGACCCAGTACTTC. The V gene is TRBV19, the J gene TRBJ2-5; 7 bases fit TRBD2. Germline V gene data show CDR1 as LNHDA and CDR2 as SQIVND (reference sequence). Trimming took 7 bases from V and 1 from J; bases not matched to a gene: 3. This CDR3 has 13 residues.

V usage is TRBV12-3 or TRBV12-4 and J usage is TRBJ1-2; D gene unclear. V gave up 6 bases and J gave up 0 bases, with 11 bases separating them. CDR3 length: 14 amino acids. This chain's CDR3 is CASRSTGANYGYTF. The CDR3 DNA reads as TGTGCCAGCAGGTCGACTGGAGCTAACTATGGCTACACCTTC.

This clonotype was recorded at least ten times. The CDR3 loop reads CATSRAGGTNTGELFF. The DNA for the CDR3 is TGTGCCACCAGCCGCGCAGGGGGAACGAACACCGGGGAGCTGTTTTTT. This chain links TRBV15 with TRBJ2-2; 7 nucleotides align to TRBD1. The ends lost 5 bases at V and 0 bases at J; junction bases unmatched: 6. There are 16 residues in the CDR3. Germline loops: CDR1 LNHNV, CDR2 YYDKDF (reference sequence).

The chain employs TRBV2 and TRBJ1-1; D may be TRBD1 (5 bases). The CDR3 loop spans 14 amino acids. Trimming pared 4 bases from V and 6 bases from J, leaving 15 bases between. Germline assignment: CDR1 SNHLY and CDR2 FYNNEI. The CDR3 is CASSGIGGGAEAFF. CDR3 DNA: TGTGCCAGCAGTGGGATCGGGGGGGGGGCTGAAGCTTTCTTT. Full variable domain (rest looked up from reference TRBV2 and TRBJ1-1): EPEVTQTPSHQVTQMGQEVILRCVPISNHLYFYWYRQILGQKVEFLVSFYNNEISEKSEIFDDQFSVERPDGSNFTLKIRSTKLEDSAMYFCASSGIGGGAEAFFGQGTRLTVV.

This sequence joins TRBV2 and TRBJ2-3; D gene unclear. There are 14 residues in the CDR3. The V gene's germline CDR1 is SNHLY and CDR2 FYNNEI. V shed 3 bases and J shed 2 bases, with 9 bases lying between them. CDR3 DNA: TGTGCCAGCAGTGAGGGATTGGCCACAGATACGCAGTATTTT. Amino acids: CASSEGLATDTQYF.

This clonotype occurred once. V usage is TRBV25-1 and J usage is TRBJ2-7, with 8 bases lining up with TRBD1. This CDR3 has 14 amino acids. CDR1 and CDR2 from the germline V gene are MGHDK and SYGVNS. Trimming took 6 bases from V and 4 from J; bases not matched to a gene: 8. The CDR3: CASRPAGGGYEQYF. CDR3 sequence (DNA): TGTGCCAGCAGGCCCGCAGGGGGCGGATACGAGCAGTACTTC.

V usage is TRBV7-2 and J usage is TRBJ1-4; no reliable D call. The CDR3 runs 13 residues. Germline V gene lookup returns CDR1 SGHTA and CDR2 FQGNSA. V gave up 5 bases and J gave up 6 bases, with 10 bases separating them. The CDR3 sequence: CASSHLRDEKLFF. Written as DNA, the CDR3 is TGTGCCAGCAGCCATTTGAGGGATGAAAAACTGTTTTTT.

V usage is TRBV14 and J usage is TRBJ1-4; D uncertain. Trimming removed 5 bases from V and 5 bases from J, with 9 bases in between. CDR3 size: 13 residues. In germline, CDR1 is SGHDN, CDR2 FVKESK. CDR3: CASSFRINEKLFF. Here the CDR3 DNA reads TGTGCCAGCAGCTTCCGGATAAATGAAAAACTGTTTTTT. Combining the CDR3 with reference TRBV14 and TRBJ1-4 gives the whole variable domain EAGVTQFPSHSVIEKGQTVTLRCDPISGHDNLYWYRRVMGKEIKFLLHFVKESKQDESGMPNNRFLAERTGGTYSTLKVQPAELEDSGVYFCASSFRINEKLFFGSGTQLSVL.

This rearrangement joins TRBV7-6 to TRBJ2-7; D unresolved. The germline V and J ends were trimmed by 6 bases and 7 bases, with 16 bases remaining between them. The CDR3 extends over 13 amino acids. The germline CDR1 and CDR2 sequences are SGHVS and FNYEAQ. The CDR3 sequence: CASRPTLPDEQYF. For the CDR3, the DNA is TGTGCCAGCAGACCGACACTGCCCGATGAGCAGTACTTC.

This clonotype occurred a few times. This chain uses TRBV9 with TRBJ2-3, with 8 bases aligning to TRBD2. This CDR3 region has 15 residues. Germline V gene data show CDR1 as SGDLS and CDR2 as YYNGEE. J gave up 4 bases and V 1 base, and 5 bases lay outside the gene matches. CDR3 residues: CASSVTAGVPDTQYF. CDR3 nucleotide sequence: TGTGCCAGCAGCGTAACAGCGGGAGTACCAGATACGCAGTATTTT.

This clonotype was observed many times. The CDR3 DNA follows: TGTGCCAGCAGCCCCGGGACAGCCCCCTACGAGCAGTACTTC. It is translated as CASSPGTAPYEQYF. This sequence joins TRBV5-6 and TRBJ2-7; TRBD1 matches at 7 bases. Germline V gene data show CDR1 as SGHDT and CDR2 as YYEEEE. The CDR3 extends over 14 amino acids. After removal of 4 bases from V and 2 bases from J, the junction contained 6 bases not matched to a gene.

This chain connects TRBV20-1 to TRBJ2-7; D perhaps matches TRBD2 (5 bases). In germline, CDR1 is DFQATT, CDR2 SNEGSKA (reference sequence). The length of the CDR3 is 11 residues. V was shortened by 0 bases and J by 9 bases, with 9 bases between the two germline ends. For the CDR3, the DNA is TGCAGTGCTAGAGAGCGGGTAGGGCAGTACTTC. This translates into CSARERVGQYF.

The sample holds many counts of this clonotype. This chain uses TRBV24-1 with TRBJ2-7; TRBD1 is a possible D gene (6 bases). This CDR3 comprises 12 residues. Between the trimmed V and J ends, which lost 8 bases and 6 bases, there was a span of 13 bases. The germline V gene encodes CDR1 KGHDR and CDR2 SFDVKD. This CDR3 reads CATTTGYGEQYF. CDR3 DNA sequence: TGTGCCACCACTACAGGGTACGGCGAGCAGTACTTC.

At least ten counts were recorded for this clonotype. This chain connects TRBV19 to TRBJ1-6; maybe TRBD1 (6 bases). The CDR3 consists of 13 residues. Germline CDR1 is LNHDA and CDR2 is SQIVND (reference sequence). V gave up 7 bases and J gave up 5 bases, with 9 bases separating them. The CDR3 DNA follows: TGTGCCAGTATGGGACAACATAATTCACCCCTCCACTTT. Translation gives CASMGQHNSPLHF. Complete variable domain (other parts from reference TRBV19 and TRBJ1-6): DGGITQSPKYLFRKEGQNVTLSCEQNLNHDAMYWYRQDPGQGLRLIYYSQIVNDFQKGDIAEGYSVSREKKESFPLTVTSAQKNPTAFYLCASMGQHNSPLHFGNGTRLTVT.

Many counts were recorded for this clonotype. The chain is built from TRBV10-3 and TRBJ1-1, with no clear D. V was shortened by 8 bases and J by 0 bases, with 7 bases between the two germline ends. The length of the CDR3 is 12 residues. CDR1 ENHRY and CDR2 SYGVKD come from the germline V gene. The CDR3 DNA follows: TGTGCCATCGGACCGTTGAACACTGAAGCTTTCTTT. It specifies CAIGPLNTEAFF.

This clonotype has more than one count but fewer than ten. The chain recombines TRBV6-6 with TRBJ2-7, with D unresolved. Trimming pared 7 bases from V and 4 bases from J, leaving 14 bases between. From germline, CDR1 is MNHNY and CDR2 SVGAGI (reference sequence). The CDR3 spans 13 residues. The CDR3, as DNA: TGTGCCAGCACTCTGGAAGTGGAGTACGAGCAGTACTTC. Its translation is CASTLEVEYEQYF.

To note about this clonotype: It may be a read error: a sequence one base away is much more abundant. DNA of the CDR3: TGTGCCAGCAGCTTCGGCAGCGCTTACTATGGCTACACCTTC. Its protein product is CASSFGSAYYGYTF. The genes are TRBV7-9 and TRBJ1-2; D call uncertain. Trimming took off 3 bases at V and 3 bases at J, with 11 bases between the two ends. The germline V gene encodes CDR1 SEHNR and CDR2 FQNEAQ (reference sequence). The CDR3 covers 14 residues.

This clonotype was picked up many times. This rearrangement joins TRBV29-1 to TRBJ2-2; 7 nucleotides match TRBD1. The V gene's germline CDR1 is SQVTM and CDR2 ANQGSEA. This CDR3 comprises 12 residues. The J segment lost 6 bases and the V segment lost 6 bases, leaving 4 bases of the junction unmatched. The CDR3 bases are TGCAGCGTAGGGACAGTAGCCGGGGAGCTGTTTTTT. This sequence encodes CSVGTVAGELFF.